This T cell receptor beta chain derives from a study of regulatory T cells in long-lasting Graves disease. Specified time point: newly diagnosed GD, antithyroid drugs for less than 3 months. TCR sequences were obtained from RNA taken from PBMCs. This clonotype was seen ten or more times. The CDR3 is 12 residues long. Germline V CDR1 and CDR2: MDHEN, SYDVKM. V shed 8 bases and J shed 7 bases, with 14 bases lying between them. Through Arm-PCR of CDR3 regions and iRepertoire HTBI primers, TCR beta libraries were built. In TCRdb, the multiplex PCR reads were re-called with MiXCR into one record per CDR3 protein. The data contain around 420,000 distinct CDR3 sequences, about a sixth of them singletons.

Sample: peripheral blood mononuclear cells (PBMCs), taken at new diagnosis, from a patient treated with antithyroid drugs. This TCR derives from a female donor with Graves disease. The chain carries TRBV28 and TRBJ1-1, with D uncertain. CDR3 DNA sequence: TGTGCCAGCGAGGGCCTGCCGCTTGAAGCTTTCTTT. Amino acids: CASEGLPLEAFF.